This paragraph reports one T cell receptor beta chain. Original data processing: Amplification from reference gene primers served as the basis for estimated nucleated cell counts. Assay used: immunoSEQ multiplex PCR; TCRdb lists only in-frame clones, some missing. That table furnishes V, J and clone size, whereas the DNA furnished D and trimming. In the table there are 95,000 to 110,000 clones, 80% to 85% of which are singletons. These data belong to a study of blood T cell repertoires in COVID-19. Study-level information: COVID-19 samples from acute and convalescent phases originated in the United States, Italy and Spain. PBMCs, B-cell-depleted T cells, or T cells provided the cDNA or gDNA that made up the material.

The CDR3 spans 14 residues. Germline trimming cut 4 bases from V and 5 bases from J; bases unmatched to any gene: 3. Germline CDR1 and CDR2: SEHNR and FQNEAQ (reference sequence). The gene calls are TRBV7-9 and TRBJ2-1; 9 nucleotides match TRBD1. Sequences were obtained from peripheral blood. The sequence was obtained from a human donor in a cohort sampled during active COVID-19. The CDR3 here is CASSSRQGDNEQFF. For the CDR3, the DNA is TGTGCCAGCAGCTCGAGACAGGGGGACAATGAGCAGTTCTTC.